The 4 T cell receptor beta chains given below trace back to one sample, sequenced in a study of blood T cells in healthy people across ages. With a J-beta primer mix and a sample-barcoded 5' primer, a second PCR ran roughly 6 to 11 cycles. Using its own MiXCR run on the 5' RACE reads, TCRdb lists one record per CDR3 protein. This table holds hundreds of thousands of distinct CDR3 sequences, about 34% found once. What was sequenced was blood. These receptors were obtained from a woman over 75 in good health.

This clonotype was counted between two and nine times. The CDR3 is CSASFLGRTEAFF. As DNA, the CDR3 is TGCAGTGCTAGTTTTCTAGGGCGCACTGAAGCTTTCTTT. The chain carries TRBV20-1 and TRBJ1-1; no reliable D call. The CDR3 is made up of 13 amino acids. Between the trimmed V and J ends, which lost 3 bases and 4 bases, there was a span of 12 bases. Germline assignment: CDR1 DFQATT and CDR2 SNEGSKA (reference sequence).

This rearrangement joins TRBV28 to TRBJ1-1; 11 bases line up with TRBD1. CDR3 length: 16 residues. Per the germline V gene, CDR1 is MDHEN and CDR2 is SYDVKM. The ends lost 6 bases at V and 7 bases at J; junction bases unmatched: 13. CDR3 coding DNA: TGTGCCAGCAGGGGGGACAGGGGGGCTCTAAGCCTTGAAGCTTTCTTT. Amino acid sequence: CASRGDRGALSLEAFF.

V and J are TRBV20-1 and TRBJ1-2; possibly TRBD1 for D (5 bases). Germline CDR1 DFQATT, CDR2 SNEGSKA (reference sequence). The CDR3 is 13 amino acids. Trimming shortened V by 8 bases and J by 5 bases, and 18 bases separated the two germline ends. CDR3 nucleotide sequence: TGCAGTTCCCTGGTGGGGCAGCCTTATGGCTACACCTTC. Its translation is CSSLVGQPYGYTF.

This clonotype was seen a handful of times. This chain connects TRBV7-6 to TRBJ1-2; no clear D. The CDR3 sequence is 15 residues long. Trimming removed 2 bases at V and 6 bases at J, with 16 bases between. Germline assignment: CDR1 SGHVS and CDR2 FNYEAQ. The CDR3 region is CASSLKSTSPNGYTF. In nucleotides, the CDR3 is TGTGCCAGCAGCTTAAAATCTACGAGCCCCAATGGCTACACCTTC. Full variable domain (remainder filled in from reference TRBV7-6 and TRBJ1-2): GAGVSQSPRYKVTKRGQDVALRCDPISGHVSLYWYRQALGQGPEFLTYFNYEAQQDKSGLPNDRFSAERPEGSISTLTIQRTEQRDSAMYRCASSLKSTSPNGYTFGSGTRLTVV.